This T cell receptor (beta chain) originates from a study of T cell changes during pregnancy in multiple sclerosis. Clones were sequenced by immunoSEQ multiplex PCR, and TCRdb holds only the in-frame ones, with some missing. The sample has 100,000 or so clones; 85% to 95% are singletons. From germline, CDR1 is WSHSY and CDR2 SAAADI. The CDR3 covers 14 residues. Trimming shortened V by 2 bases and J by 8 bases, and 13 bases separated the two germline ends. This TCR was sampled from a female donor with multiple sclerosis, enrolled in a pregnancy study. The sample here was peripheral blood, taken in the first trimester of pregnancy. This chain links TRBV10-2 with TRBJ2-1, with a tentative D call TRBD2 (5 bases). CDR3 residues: CASSETTSDDEQFF. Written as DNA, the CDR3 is TGCGCCAGCAGTGAGACCACTAGTGACGATGAGCAGTTCTTC.